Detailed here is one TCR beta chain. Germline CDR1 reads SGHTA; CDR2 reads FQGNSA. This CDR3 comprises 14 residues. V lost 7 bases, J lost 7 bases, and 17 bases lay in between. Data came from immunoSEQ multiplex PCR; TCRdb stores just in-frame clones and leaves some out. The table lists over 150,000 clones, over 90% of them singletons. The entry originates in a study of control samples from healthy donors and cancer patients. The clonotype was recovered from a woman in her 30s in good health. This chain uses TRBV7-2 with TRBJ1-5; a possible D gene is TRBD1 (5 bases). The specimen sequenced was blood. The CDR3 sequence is CASNQGVRDQPQHF. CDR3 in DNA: TGTGCCAGCAATCAGGGTGTTCGGGACCAGCCCCAGCATTTT.